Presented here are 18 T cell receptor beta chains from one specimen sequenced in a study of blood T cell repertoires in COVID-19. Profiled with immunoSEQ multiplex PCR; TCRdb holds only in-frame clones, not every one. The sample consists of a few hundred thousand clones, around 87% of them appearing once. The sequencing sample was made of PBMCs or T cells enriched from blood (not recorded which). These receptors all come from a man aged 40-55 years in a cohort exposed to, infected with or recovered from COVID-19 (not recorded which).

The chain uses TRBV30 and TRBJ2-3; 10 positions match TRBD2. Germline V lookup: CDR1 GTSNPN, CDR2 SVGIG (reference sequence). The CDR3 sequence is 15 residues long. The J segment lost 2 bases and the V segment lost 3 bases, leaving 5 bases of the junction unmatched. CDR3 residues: CAWSGLAAITDTQYF. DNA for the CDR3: TGTGCCTGGAGCGGACTAGCGGCAATCACAGATACGCAGTATTTT.

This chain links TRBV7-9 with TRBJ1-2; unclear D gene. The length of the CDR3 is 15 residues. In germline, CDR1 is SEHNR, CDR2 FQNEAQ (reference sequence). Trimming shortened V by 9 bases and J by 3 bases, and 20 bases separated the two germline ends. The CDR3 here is CASMRTGGFDYGYTF. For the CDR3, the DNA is TGTGCCAGTATGAGGACGGGAGGGTTTGACTATGGCTACACCTTC.

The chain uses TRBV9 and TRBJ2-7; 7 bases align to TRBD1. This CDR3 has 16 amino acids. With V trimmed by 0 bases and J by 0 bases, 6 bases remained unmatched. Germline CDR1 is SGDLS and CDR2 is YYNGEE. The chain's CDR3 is CASSVGPGTDSYEQYF. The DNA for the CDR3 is TGTGCCAGCAGCGTAGGTCCCGGGACAGACTCCTACGAGCAGTACTTC.

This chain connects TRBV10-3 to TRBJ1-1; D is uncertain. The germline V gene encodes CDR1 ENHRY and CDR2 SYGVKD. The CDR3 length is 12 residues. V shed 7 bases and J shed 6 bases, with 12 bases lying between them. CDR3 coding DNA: TGTGCCATCATCGGGGAGAGGTCTGAAGCTTTCTTT. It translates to CAIIGERSEAFF.

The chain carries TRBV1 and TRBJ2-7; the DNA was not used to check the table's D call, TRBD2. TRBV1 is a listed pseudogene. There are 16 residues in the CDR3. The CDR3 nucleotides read TGCACCAGCAGCCCCCGGACTAGCGGGAGATCTTACGAGCAGTACTTC. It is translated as CTSSPRTSGRSYEQYF.

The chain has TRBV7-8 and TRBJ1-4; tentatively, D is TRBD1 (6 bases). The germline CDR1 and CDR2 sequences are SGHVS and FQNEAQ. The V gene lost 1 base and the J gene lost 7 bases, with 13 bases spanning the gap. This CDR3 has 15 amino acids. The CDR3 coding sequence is TGTGCCAGCAGCTTAGGACAGGAGAAGGGTGAAAAACTGTTTTTT. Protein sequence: CASSLGQEKGEKLFF.

This CDR3 is CASGGSGLGEQFF. The DNA for the CDR3 is TGTGCCAGCGGCGGGAGTGGGCTCGGGGAGCAGTTCTTC. V gene TRBV2 combines with J gene TRBJ2-1; 7 positions match TRBD2. The V segment lost 8 bases and the J segment 10 bases; nucleotides outside the gene matches: 11. This CDR3 spans 13 amino acids. Germline lookup yields CDR1 SNHLY and CDR2 FYNNEI.

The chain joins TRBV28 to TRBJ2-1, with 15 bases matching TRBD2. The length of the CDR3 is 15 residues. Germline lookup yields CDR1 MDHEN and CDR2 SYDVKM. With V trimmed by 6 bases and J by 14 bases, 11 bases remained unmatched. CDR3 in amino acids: CASSTGTSGRLVEFF. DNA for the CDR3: TGTGCCAGCAGCACCGGGACTAGCGGGAGGTTGGTGGAGTTCTTC.

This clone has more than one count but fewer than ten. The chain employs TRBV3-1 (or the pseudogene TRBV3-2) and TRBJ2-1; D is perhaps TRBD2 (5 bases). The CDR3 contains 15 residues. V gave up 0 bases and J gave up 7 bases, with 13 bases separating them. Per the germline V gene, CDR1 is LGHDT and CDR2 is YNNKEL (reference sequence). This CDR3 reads CASSQDTTRRNEQFF. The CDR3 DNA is TGTGCCAGCAGCCAAGATACCACTAGACGGAATGAGCAGTTCTTC.

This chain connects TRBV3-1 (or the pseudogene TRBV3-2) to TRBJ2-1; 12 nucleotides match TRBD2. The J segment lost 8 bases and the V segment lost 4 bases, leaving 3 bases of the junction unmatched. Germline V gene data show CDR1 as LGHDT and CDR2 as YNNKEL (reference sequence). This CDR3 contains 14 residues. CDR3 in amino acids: CASSPSGRAHEQFF. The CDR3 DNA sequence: TGTGCCAGCAGCCCTAGCGGGAGGGCCCATGAGCAGTTCTTC.

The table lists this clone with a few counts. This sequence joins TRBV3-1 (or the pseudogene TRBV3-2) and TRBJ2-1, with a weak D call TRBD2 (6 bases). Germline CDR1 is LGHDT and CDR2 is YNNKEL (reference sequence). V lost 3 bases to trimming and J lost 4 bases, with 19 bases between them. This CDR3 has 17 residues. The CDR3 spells CASSHPLKGGLYNEQFF. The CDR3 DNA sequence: TGTGCCAGCAGCCATCCTCTTAAGGGCGGACTATACAATGAGCAGTTCTTC.

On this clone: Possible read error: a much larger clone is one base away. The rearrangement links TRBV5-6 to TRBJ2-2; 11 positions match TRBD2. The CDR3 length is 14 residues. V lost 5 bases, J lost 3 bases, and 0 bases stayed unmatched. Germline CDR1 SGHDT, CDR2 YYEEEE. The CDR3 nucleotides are TGTGCCAGCAGACTAGCGGGAGACACCGGGGAGCTGTTTTTT. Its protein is CASRLAGDTGELFF. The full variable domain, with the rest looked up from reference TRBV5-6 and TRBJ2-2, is DAGVTQSPTHLIKTRGQQVTLRCSPKSGHDTVSWYQQALGQGPQFIFQYYEEEERQRGNFPDRFSGHQFPNYSSELNVNALLLGDSALYLCASRLAGDTGELFFGEGSRLTVL.

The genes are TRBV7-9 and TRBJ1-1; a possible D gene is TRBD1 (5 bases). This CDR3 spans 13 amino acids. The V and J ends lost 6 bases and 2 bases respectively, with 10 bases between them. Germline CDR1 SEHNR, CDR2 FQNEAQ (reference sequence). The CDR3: CASRSDKNTEAFF. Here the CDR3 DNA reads TGTGCCAGCAGATCGGACAAAAACACTGAAGCTTTCTTT.

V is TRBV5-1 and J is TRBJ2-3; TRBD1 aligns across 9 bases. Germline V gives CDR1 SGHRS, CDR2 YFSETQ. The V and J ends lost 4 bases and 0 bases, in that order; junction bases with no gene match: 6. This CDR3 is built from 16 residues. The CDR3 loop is CASSTGGLASTDTQYF. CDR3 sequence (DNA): TGCGCCAGCAGCACAGGGGGCCTAGCTAGCACAGATACGCAGTATTTT.

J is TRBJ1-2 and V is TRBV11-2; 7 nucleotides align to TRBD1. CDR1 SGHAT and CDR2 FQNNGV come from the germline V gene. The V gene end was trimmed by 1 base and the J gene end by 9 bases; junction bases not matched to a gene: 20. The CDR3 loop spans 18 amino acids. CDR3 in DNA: TGTGCCAGCAGCTTAGTTTCAGCCCGACAGGGCGGAGGCTCGAGCTACACCTTC. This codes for CASSLVSARQGGGSSYTF.

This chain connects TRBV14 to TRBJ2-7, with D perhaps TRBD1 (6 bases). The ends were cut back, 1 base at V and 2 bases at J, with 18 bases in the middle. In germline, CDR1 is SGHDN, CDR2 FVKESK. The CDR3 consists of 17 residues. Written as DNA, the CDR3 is TGTGCCAGCAGCCAAGGAACCGGGACATTTATTGCCTACGAGCAGTACTTC. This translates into CASSQGTGTFIAYEQYF.

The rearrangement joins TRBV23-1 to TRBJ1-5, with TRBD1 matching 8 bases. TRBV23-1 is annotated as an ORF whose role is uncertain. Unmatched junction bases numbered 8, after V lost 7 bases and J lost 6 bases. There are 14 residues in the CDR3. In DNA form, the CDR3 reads TGCGCCAGCAATCAGGGGGCGTCCAGTCAGCCCCAGCATTTT. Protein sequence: CASNQGASSQPQHF.

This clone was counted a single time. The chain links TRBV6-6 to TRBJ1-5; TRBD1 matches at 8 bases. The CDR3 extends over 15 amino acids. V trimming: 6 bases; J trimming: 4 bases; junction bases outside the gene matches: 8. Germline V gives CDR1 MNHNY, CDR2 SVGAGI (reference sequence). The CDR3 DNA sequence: TGTGCCAGCAGCGACGGACAGGGAGGAAATCAGCCCCAGCATTTT. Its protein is CASSDGQGGNQPQHF.